This passage covers 4 T cell receptor delta chains from one sample sequenced in a study of DNA immune sequencing with unique molecular identifiers. Primers for all 8 TRDV and 4 TRDJ genes amplified genomic DNA in 32-plex. The library had 12-nucleotide UMIs introduced over roughly 3 barcoding cycles, then a second adapter PCR. TCRdb reanalysed the multiplex PCR reads with CATT. This table has about 710 delta-chain clones, 4% to 5.5% appearing once. Sequencing was performed on gamma-delta T cells from PBMCs. Receptor source: a human donor in good health.

This clone was seen a handful of times. A read error is likely here: a far larger clone is one base away. The sample contains more than one DNA sequence encoding this CDR3. The genes are TRDV2 and TRDJ1, with TRDD3 matching 8 bases. This CDR3 is 20 amino acids long. Unmatched junction bases numbered 19, after V lost 2 bases and J lost 0 bases. CDR1 is GEAIGNYY, CDR2 EKD, per germline. The CDR3 here is CACDNVLGVNAHPYTDKLIF. In DNA form, the CDR3 reads TGTGCCTGTGACAACGTACTGGGGGTCAACGCACATCCGTACACCGATAAACTCATCTTT.

Note on this clone: A far more abundant clone sits one base away, making this likely a read error. Other nucleotide sequences in the sample specify the same CDR3. The V gene is TRDV2, the J gene TRDJ1, with D perhaps TRDD3 (6 bases). V was shortened by 3 bases and J by 0 bases, with 13 bases between the two germline ends. This CDR3 spans 15 amino acids. Germline V gene data show CDR1 as GEAIGNYY and CDR2 as EKD. The CDR3 DNA sequence: TGTGCCTGTGACCGACTGGGAGAGTACACCGATAAACTCATCTTT. This gives the protein CACDRLGEYTDKLIF.

This clone occurred a few times. The chain employs TRDV2 and TRDJ3, with 8 bases aligning to TRDD3. After removal of 0 bases from V and 4 bases from J, the junction contained 7 bases not matched to a gene. The germline V gene encodes CDR1 GEAIGNYY and CDR2 EKD. The CDR3 consists of 18 residues. This CDR3 is CACDTVGDSGWDTRQMFF. The CDR3 nucleotides read TGTGCCTGTGACACCGTGGGGGATTCTGGGTGGGACACCCGACAGATGTTTTTC.

This clone rates as medium-sized. This rearrangement joins TRDV2 to TRDJ1; TRDD3 matches 13 bases. After removal of 3 bases from V and 0 bases from J, the junction contained 12 bases not matched to a gene. This CDR3 has 19 amino acids. Germline V lookup: CDR1 GEAIGNYY, CDR2 EKD. The CDR3 DNA is TGTGCCTGTGACCCCGTACTGGGGGATACGATCATGTACACCGATAAACTCATCTTT. As protein: CACDPVLGDTIMYTDKLIF.